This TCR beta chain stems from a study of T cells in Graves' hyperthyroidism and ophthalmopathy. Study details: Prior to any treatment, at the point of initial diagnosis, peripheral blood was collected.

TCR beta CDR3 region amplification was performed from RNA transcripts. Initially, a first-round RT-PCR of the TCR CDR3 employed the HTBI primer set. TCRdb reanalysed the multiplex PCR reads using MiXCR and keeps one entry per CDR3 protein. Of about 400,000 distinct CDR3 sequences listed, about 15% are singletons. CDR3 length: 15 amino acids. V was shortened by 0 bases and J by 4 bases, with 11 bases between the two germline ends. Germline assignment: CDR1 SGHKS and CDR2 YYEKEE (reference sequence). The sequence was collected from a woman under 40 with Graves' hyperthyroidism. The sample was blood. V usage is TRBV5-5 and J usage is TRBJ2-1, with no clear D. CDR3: CASSLGPAAYNEQFF. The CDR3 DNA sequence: TGTGCCAGCAGCTTGGGGCCGGCCGCTTACAATGAGCAGTTCTTC.